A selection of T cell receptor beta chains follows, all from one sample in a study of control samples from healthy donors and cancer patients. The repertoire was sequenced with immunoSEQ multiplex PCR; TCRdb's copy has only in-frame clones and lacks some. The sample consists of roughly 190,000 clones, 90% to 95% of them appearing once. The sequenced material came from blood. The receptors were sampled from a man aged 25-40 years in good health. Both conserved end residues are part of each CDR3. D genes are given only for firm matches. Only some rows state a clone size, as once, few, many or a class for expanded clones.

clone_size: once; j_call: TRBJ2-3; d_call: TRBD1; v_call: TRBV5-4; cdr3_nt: TGTGCCAGCAGCTCACAAGACAGGGGTCTCCCGGATACGCAGTATTTT; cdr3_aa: CASSSQDRGLPDTQYF
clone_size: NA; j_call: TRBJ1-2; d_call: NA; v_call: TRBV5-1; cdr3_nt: TGCGCCAGCAGGGGGTTGGGGACCTACTATGGCTACACCTTC; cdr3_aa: CASRGLGTYYGYTF
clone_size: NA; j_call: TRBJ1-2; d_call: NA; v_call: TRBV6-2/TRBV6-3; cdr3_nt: TGTGCCAGCAGTTACGGGTCCCTTCTTAACTATGGCTACACCTTC; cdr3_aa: CASSYGSLLNYGYTF
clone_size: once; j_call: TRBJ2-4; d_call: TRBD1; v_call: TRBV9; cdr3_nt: TGTGCCAGCAGCGACGGGACAGAAGGCCGGGTAGAGTACTTC; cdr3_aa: CASSDGTEGRVEYF
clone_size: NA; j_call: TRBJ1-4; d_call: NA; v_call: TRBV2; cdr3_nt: TGTGCCAGCAGTGGGGGGCAGGGGAATGAAAAACTGTTTTTT; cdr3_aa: CASSGGQGNEKLFF
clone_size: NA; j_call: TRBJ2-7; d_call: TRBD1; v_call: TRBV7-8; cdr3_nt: TGTGCCAGCAGCCAAGGGACAGGGTCCTACGAGCAGTACTTC; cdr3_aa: CASSQGTGSYEQYF
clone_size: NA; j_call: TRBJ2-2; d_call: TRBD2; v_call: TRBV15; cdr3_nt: TGTGCCACCAGTCGGAGCGGGGGCTACACCGGGGAGCTGTTTTTT; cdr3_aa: CATSRSGGYTGELFF
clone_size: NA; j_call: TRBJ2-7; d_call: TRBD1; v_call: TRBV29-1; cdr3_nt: TGCAGCGTTGAATCTCGGGGGACAGGGACCTCCTACGAGCAGTACTTC; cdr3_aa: CSVESRGTGTSYEQYF
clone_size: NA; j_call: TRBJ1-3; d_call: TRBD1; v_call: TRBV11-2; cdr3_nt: TGTGCCAGCAGCCGACAGGGTTTCTCTGGAAACACCATATATTTT; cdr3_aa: CASSRQGFSGNTIYF
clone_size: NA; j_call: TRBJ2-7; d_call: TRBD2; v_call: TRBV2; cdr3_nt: TGTGCCAGCACCTCGACTAGCGGGATAACCTACGAGCAGTACTTC; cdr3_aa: CASTSTSGITYEQYF
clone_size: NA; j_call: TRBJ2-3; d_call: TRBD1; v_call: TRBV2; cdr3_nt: TGTGCCAGCAGCCAACAGGGGATTACGCGCACAGATACGCAGTATTTT; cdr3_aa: CASSQQGITRTDTQYF
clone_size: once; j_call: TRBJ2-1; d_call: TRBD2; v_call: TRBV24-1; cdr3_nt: TGTGCCACCAGTGATTTGCACCTAGCGGGGAAGGATGAGCAGTTCTTC; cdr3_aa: CATSDLHLAGKDEQFF
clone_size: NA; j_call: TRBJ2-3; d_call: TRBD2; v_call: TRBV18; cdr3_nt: TGTGCCAGCTCACCACTTCCCCCTAGCGGGGGTGCGGGAGATACGCAGTATTTT; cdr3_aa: CASSPLPPSGGAGDTQYF
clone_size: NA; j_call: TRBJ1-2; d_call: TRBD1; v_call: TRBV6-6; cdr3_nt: TGTGCCAGCAGCGGGACAGAGCATGGCTACACCTTC; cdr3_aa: CASSGTEHGYTF
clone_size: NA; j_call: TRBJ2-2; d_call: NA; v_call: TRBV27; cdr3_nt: TGTGCCAGCACCGTTAATTATCCCAACACCGGGGAGCTGTTTTTT; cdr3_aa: CASTVNYPNTGELFF
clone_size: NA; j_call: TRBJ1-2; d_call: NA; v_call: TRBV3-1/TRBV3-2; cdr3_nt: TGTGCCAGCAGCCAAGCCCCCGGTGGGGGTAGAGGCTACACCTTC; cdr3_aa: CASSQAPGGGRGYTF
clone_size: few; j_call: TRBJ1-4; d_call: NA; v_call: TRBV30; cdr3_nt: TGTGCCTGGACTCGGATCCCTAATGAAAAACTGTTTTTT; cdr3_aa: CAWTRIPNEKLFF
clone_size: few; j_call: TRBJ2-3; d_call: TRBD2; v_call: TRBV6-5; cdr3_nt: TGTGCCAGCAGTTATAGCGGGAGAAGAGATACGCAGTATTTT; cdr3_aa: CASSYSGRRDTQYF
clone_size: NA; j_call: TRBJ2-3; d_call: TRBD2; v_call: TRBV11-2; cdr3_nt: TGTGCCAGCAGCACCGGACTAGCGGGGAATACGCAGTATTTT; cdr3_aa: CASSTGLAGNTQYF
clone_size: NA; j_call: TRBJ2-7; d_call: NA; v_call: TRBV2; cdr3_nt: TGTGCCAGCAAGGGCGGCAGGGACGAGCAGTACTTC; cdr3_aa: CASKGGRDEQYF
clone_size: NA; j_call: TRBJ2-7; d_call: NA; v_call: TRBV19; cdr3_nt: TGTGCCAGCGCGGAGGGGGACACTAACTACGAGCAGTACTTC; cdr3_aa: CASAEGDTNYEQYF
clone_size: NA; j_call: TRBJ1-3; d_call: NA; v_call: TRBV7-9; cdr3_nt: TGTGCCAGCAGCTTAGTACCCACGGGAGGAAACACCATATATTTT; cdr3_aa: CASSLVPTGGNTIYF
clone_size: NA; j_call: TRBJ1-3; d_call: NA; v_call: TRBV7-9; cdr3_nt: TGTGCCAGCAGCGAACCAGGTCACACCATATATTTT; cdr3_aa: CASSEPGHTIYF
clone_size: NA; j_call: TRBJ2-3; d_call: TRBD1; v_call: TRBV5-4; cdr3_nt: TGTGCCAGCAGCTTGGAAATCACAGGGGCTAGCACAGATACGCAGTATTTT; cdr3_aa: CASSLEITGASTDTQYF
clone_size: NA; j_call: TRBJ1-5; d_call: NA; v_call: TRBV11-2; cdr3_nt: TGTGCCAGCAGCGTGACAGATAGCAATCAGCCCCAGCATTTT; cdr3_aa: CASSVTDSNQPQHF
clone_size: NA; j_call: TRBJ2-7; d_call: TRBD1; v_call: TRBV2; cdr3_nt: TGTGCCAGCACAACCGGACAGGGGCCCTCCTACGAGCAGTACTTC; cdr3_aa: CASTTGQGPSYEQYF
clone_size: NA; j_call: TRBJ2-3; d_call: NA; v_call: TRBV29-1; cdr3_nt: TGCAGCGTTGAGAGCACAGATACGCAGTATTTT; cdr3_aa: CSVESTDTQYF
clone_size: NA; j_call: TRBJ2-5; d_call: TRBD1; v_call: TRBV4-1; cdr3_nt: TGCGCCAGCAGCCGCGACAGGGGCGGTCAACAGTACTTC; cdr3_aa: CASSRDRGGQQYF
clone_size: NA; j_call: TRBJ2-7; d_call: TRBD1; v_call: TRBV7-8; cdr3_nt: TGTGCCAGCAGCTTAGAAACGGGACAGGGGGTCTCCTACGAGCAGTACTTC; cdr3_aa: CASSLETGQGVSYEQYF
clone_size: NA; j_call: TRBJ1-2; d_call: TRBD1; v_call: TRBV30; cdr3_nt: TGTGCCTGGAGTCCCGGGACAGGGCCCGGTCCTGGCTACACCTTC; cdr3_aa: CAWSPGTGPGPGYTF
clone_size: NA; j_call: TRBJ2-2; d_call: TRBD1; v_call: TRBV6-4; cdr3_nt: TGTGCCAGCAGTGACTCGGGACAGAGTACAACACCGGGGAAGCTGTTTTTT; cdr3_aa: CASSDSGQSTTPGKLFF
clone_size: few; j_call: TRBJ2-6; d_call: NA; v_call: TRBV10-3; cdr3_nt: TGTGCCATCCCGGGGGATCCCCTCTGGGGGGCCAACGTCCTGACTTTC; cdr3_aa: CAIPGDPLWGANVLTF
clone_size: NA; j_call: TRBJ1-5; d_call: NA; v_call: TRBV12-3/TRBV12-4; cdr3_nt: TGTGCCAGCAGTTTACAGGTCGGGACCCAGCATTTT; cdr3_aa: CASSLQVGTQHF
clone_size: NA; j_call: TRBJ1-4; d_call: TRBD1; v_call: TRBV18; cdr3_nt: TGTGCCAGCTCACCAAGGACAGGAGGGAATGAAAAACTGTTTTTT; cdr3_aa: CASSPRTGGNEKLFF
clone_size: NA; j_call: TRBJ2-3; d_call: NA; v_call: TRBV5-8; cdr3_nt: TGTGCCAGCAGCTTGGGTTCGGGGCCCCGCACAGATACGCAGTATTTT; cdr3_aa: CASSLGSGPRTDTQYF
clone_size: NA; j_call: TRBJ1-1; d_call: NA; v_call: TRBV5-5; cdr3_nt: TGTGCCAGCAGCTCCCGTTGGGCGAACACTGAAGCTTTCTTT; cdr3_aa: CASSSRWANTEAFF
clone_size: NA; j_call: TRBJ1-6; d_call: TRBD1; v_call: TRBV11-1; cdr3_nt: TGTGCCAGCAGCCCCGACAGGGGCGATTCACCCCTCCACTTT; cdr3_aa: CASSPDRGDSPLHF